One T cell receptor (beta chain) is described in this entry. Its antigen is undetermined. There are 15 residues in the CDR3. Germline-derived CDR1 and CDR2 are LNHDA and SQIVND (reference sequence). Trimming took 7 bases from V and 8 from J, leaving 23 bases between them. Enrolled patients, whose metastatic non-small-cell lung cancer was chemo-refractory, received focal radiation plus CTLA-4 blockade with ipilimumab. These data originate in a study of radiotherapy plus CTLA-4 blockade in lung cancer. Study-level findings and limits: Following radiotherapy plus ipilimumab, tumor-derived TCR clones expanded in the blood. In blood, early T cell clone dynamics reportedly predicted response best, together with interferon-beta.

The repertoire was sequenced with immunoSEQ multiplex PCR; TCRdb's copy has only in-frame clones and lacks some. The sample shows around 72,000 clones, roughly 75% of them seen only once. This sequence originates from a human donor with non-small cell lung cancer who had a complete response to radiotherapy plus ipilimumab. The chain links TRBV19 to TRBJ1-2, with TRBD1 as a possible D gene (5 bases). The sequenced sample was peripheral blood, obtained from a patient treated with radiotherapy plus ipilimumab. CDR3 in amino acids: CASTALNGGSGGYTF. DNA of the CDR3: TGTGCCAGTACCGCCTTAAACGGGGGGTCGGGCGGCTACACCTTC.